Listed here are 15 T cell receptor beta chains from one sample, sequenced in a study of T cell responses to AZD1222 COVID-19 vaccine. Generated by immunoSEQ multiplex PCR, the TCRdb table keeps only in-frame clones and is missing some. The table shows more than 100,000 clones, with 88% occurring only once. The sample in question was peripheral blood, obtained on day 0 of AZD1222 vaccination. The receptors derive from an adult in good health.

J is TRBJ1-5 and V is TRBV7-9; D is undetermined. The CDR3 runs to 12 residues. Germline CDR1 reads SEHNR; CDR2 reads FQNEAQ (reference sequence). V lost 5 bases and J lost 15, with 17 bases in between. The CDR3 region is CASSPGPGPMHF. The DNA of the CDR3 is TGTGCCAGCAGCCCAGGACCCGGCCCCATGCATTTT. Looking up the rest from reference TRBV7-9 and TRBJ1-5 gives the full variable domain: DTGVSQNPRHKITKRGQNVTFRCDPISEHNRLYWYRQTLGQGPEFLTYFQNEAQLEKSRLLSDRFSAERPKGSFSTLEIQRTEQGDSAMYLCASSPGPGPMHFGDGTRLSIL.

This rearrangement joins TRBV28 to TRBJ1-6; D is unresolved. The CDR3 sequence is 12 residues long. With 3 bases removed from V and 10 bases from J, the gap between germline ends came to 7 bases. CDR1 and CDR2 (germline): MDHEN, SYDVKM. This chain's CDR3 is CASSFVGSPLHF. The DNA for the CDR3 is TGTGCCAGCAGTTTCGTGGGGTCACCCCTCCACTTT.

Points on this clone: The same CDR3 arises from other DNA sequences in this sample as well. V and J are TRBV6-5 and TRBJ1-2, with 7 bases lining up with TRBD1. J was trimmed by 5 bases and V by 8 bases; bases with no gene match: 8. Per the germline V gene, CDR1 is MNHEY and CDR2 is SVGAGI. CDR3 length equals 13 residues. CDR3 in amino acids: CASSRGTEYGYTF. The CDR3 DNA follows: TGTGCCAGCTCTCGCGGGACAGAGTATGGCTACACCTTC.

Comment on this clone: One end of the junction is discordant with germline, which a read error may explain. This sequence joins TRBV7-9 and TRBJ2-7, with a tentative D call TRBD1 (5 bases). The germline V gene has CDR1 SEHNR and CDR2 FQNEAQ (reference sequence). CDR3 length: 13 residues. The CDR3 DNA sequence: TGTGCCAGCAGCTCGGCATTAGGGGCAGGAGTCCGCTTC. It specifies CASSSALGAGVRF.

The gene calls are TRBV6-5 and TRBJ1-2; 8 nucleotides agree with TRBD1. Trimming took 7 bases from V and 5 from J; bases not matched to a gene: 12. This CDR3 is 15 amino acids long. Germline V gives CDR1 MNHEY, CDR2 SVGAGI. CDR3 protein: CASTKDTTGVYGYTF. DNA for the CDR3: TGTGCCAGCACCAAAGATACGACAGGGGTATATGGCTACACCTTC.

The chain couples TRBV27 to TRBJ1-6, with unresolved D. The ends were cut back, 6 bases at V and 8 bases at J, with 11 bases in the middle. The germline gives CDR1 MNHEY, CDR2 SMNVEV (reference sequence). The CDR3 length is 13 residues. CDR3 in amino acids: CASSSRGDSPLHF. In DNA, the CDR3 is TGTGCCAGCAGCTCACGTGGGGATTCACCCCTCCACTTT.

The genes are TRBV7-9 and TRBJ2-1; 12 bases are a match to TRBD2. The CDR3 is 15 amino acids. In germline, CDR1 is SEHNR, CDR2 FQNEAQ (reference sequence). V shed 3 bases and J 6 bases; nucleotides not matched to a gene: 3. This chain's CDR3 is CASSLLAGGPNEQFF. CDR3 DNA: TGTGCCAGCAGCTTGCTAGCGGGGGGGCCCAATGAGCAGTTCTTC. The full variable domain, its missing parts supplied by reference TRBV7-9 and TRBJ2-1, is DTGVSQNPRHKITKRGQNVTFRCDPISEHNRLYWYRQTLGQGPEFLTYFQNEAQLEKSRLLSDRFSAERPKGSFSTLEIQRTEQGDSAMYLCASSLLAGGPNEQFFGPGTRLTVL.

CDR3 protein: CASSAGGPRIEKLFF. DNA of the CDR3: TGTGCCAGCAGTGCAGGGGGCCCGCGGATTGAAAAACTGTTTTTT. The chain recombines TRBV2 with TRBJ1-4, with 8 bases aligning to TRBD1. Germline lookup yields CDR1 SNHLY and CDR2 FYNNEI. V lost 4 bases to trimming and J lost 7 bases; unmatched junction nucleotides: 8. This CDR3 region has 15 residues.

CDR3 amino acids: CSVQGQLNTEAFF. CDR3 in DNA: TGCAGCGTCCAAGGACAGTTGAACACTGAAGCTTTCTTT. The J gene is TRBJ1-1, the V gene TRBV29-1, with D tentatively TRBD1 (6 bases). Trimming shortened V by 6 bases and J by 0 bases, and 11 bases separated the two germline ends. The CDR3 covers 13 residues. Germline assignment: CDR1 SQVTM and CDR2 ANQGSEA.

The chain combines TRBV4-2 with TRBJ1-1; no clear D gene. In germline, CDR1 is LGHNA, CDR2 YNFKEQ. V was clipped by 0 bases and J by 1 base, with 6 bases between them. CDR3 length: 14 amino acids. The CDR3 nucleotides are TGTGCCAGCAGCCAAGATGAGGGGAACACTGAAGCTTTCTTT. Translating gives CASSQDEGNTEAFF.

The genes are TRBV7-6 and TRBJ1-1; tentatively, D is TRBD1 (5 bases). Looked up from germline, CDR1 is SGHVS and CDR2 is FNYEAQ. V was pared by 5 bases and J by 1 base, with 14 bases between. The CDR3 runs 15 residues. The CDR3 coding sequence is TGTGCCAGCAGCCTCTCGGGGACTGGGAACACTGAAGCTTTCTTT. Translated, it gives CASSLSGTGNTEAFF.

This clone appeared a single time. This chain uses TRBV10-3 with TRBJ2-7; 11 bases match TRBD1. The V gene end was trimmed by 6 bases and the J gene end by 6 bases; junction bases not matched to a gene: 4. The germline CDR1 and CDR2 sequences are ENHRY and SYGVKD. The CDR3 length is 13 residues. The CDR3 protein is CAIRPGTGGEQYF. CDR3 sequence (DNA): TGTGCCATCAGACCTGGGACAGGGGGCGAGCAGTACTTC.

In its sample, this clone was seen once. DNA of the CDR3: TGCGCCAGCAGCTTGGCACCAGGAGGAACTAATGAAAAACTGTTTTTT. Translation gives CASSLAPGGTNEKLFF. This rearrangement joins TRBV5-1 to TRBJ1-4; no firm D call. The V gene lost 0 bases and the J gene lost 1 base, with 10 bases spanning the gap. In germline, CDR1 is SGHRS, CDR2 YFSETQ. The CDR3 consists of 16 residues.

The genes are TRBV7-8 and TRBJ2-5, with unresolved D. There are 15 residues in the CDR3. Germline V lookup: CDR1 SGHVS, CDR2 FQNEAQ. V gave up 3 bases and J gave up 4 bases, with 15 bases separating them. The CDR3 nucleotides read TGTGCCAGCAGCTTTTATCTGGCGCGCGGAGAGACCCAGTACTTC. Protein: CASSFYLARGETQYF.

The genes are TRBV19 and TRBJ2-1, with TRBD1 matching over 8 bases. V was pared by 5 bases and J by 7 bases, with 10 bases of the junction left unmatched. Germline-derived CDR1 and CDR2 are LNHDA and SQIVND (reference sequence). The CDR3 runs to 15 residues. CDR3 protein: CASSPLPRTGNEQFF. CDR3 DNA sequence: TGTGCCAGTAGTCCTCTCCCGCGGACAGGGAATGAGCAGTTCTTC.